The 32 T cell receptor beta chains listed next were all sequenced from one sample in a study of shared clonotypes between healthy human individuals. Profiled with immunoSEQ multiplex PCR; TCRdb holds only in-frame clones, not every one. The data hold roughly 2,500,000 clones, with approximately 93% observed a single time. The sample comprised naive CD4+ T cells from PBMCs. As for subset: CD45RA+ positively selected. The receptor set was obtained from a young man in good health. Some clones in this sample may be carry-over from other donors' samples.

The chain is built from TRBV5-4 and TRBJ2-1; tentatively, D is TRBD2 (6 bases). The V gene's germline CDR1 is SGHNT and CDR2 YYREEE (reference sequence). This CDR3 has 15 amino acids. Trimming took off 2 bases at V and 6 bases at J, with 15 bases between the two ends. CDR3 sequence reads: CASSFGREARNEQFF. CDR3 bases: TGTGCCAGCAGCTTTGGGCGGGAAGCCCGCAATGAGCAGTTCTTC.

This chain joins TRBV7-2 and TRBJ2-7, with 13 nucleotides matching TRBD2. V was clipped by 5 bases and J by 2 bases; unmatched bases: 9. Germline V gene lookup returns CDR1 SGHTA and CDR2 FQGNSA. CDR3 length equals 17 residues. The CDR3 coding sequence is TGTGCCAGCAGCCCCGGACTAGCGGGAGAGGTCACCTACGAGCAGTACTTC. Its translation is CASSPGLAGEVTYEQYF.

V gene TRBV7-2 combines with J gene TRBJ2-1, with 8 bases matching TRBD2. The CDR3 spans 14 residues. Germline CDR1 reads SGHTA; CDR2 reads FQGNSA. V was clipped by 5 bases and J by 8 bases; unmatched bases: 8. CDR3 DNA sequence: TGTGCCAGCAGCCCACAGCGGGAGCGGGATGAGCAGTTCTTC. Protein: CASSPQRERDEQFF.

The chain links TRBV19 to TRBJ1-5; D perhaps matches TRBD1 (5 bases). The CDR3 spans 18 residues. Per germline, CDR1 LNHDA and CDR2 SQIVND (reference sequence). The V end was cut by 0 bases, the J end by 2 bases, with 17 bases between. This CDR3 is CASSIDGALRGGNQPQHF. CDR3 nucleotide sequence: TGTGCCAGTAGTATAGATGGGGCCCTCCGCGGTGGCAATCAGCCCCAGCATTTT.

The rearrangement joins TRBV27 to TRBJ1-3; D call uncertain. Trimming removed 8 bases from V and 3 bases from J, with 11 bases in between. CDR3 length: 13 amino acids. The germline V gene has CDR1 MNHEY and CDR2 SMNVEV (reference sequence). The CDR3 spells CASRRGNGNTIYF. CDR3 bases: TGTGCCAGCCGCCGGGGAAATGGAAACACCATATATTTT.

The chain is built from TRBV5-1 and TRBJ2-2; 10 bases align to TRBD2. This CDR3 has 17 residues. The germline gives CDR1 SGHRS, CDR2 YFSETQ. V was pared by 9 bases and J by 0 bases, with 11 bases of the junction left unmatched. CDR3 in amino acids: CATKTGLAGANTGELFF. CDR3 bases: TGCGCCACCAAAACCGGGCTAGCGGGAGCGAACACCGGGGAGCTGTTTTTT.

This clone was seen only once. The rearrangement links TRBV2 to TRBJ2-5, with D possibly TRBD1 on 5 matching bases. Trimming took off 3 bases at V and 2 bases at J, with 13 bases between the two ends. This CDR3 contains 15 residues. Germline V CDR1 and CDR2: SNHLY, FYNNEI. The CDR3 loop reads CASSDRGTQQETQYF. The DNA for the CDR3 is TGTGCCAGCAGTGATAGGGGAACGCAACAAGAGACCCAGTACTTC.

A word on this clone: A much larger clone lies a single base off, so this may be a read error. The chain has TRBV7-8 and TRBJ1-1; D gene ambiguous. Germline-derived CDR1 and CDR2 are SGHVS and FQNEAQ. V shed 3 bases and J shed 1 base, with 0 bases lying between them. There are 11 residues in the CDR3. The CDR3 region is CASSLNTEAFF. In DNA form, the CDR3 reads TGTGCCAGCAGCTTGAACACTGAAGCTTTCTTT.

The gene calls are TRBV15 and TRBJ2-7, with 11 bases identical to TRBD1. Trimming cost V 4 bases and J 5 bases; bases outside gene matches: 16. Per the germline V gene, CDR1 is LNHNV and CDR2 is YYDKDF (reference sequence). This CDR3 is built from 18 residues. This chain's CDR3 is CATSIPLGLGQGANEQYF. CDR3 bases: TGTGCCACCAGCATTCCCCTCGGGTTAGGACAGGGGGCGAACGAGCAGTACTTC. Complete variable domain (other parts from reference TRBV15 and TRBJ2-7): DAMVIQNPRYQVTQFGKPVTLSCSQTLNHNVMYWYQQKSSQAPKLLFHYYDKDFNNEADTPDNFQSRRPNTSFCFLDIRSPGLGDTAMYLCATSIPLGLGQGANEQYFGPGTRLTVT.

The V gene is TRBV5-1, the J gene TRBJ2-4; D possibly corresponds to TRBD2 (5 bases). Trimming cost V 2 bases and J 6 bases, with 12 bases left between them. CDR1 and CDR2 (germline): SGHRS, YFSETQ. CDR3 length equals 14 residues. CDR3 sequence: CASSFGVKGNIQYF. DNA of the CDR3: TGCGCCAGCAGCTTCGGGGTCAAGGGAAACATTCAGTACTTC.

V usage is TRBV6-1 and J usage is TRBJ2-1; 8 nucleotides line up with TRBD1. V lost 2 bases to trimming and J lost 7 bases; unmatched junction nucleotides: 13. Per germline, CDR1 MNHNS and CDR2 SASEGT. CDR3 size: 17 residues. CDR3 DNA sequence: TGTGCCAGCAGTGAACGGGCAGGGGGCCTTTTCGTAAATGAGCAGTTCTTC. Amino acids: CASSERAGGLFVNEQFF.

A remark on this clone: Different DNA sequences within this sample yield the same CDR3. The rearrangement links TRBV5-4 to TRBJ2-3; D ambiguous. Germline assignment: CDR1 SGHNT and CDR2 YYREEE (reference sequence). The CDR3 is 13 residues long. V lost 3 bases and J 1 base, leaving 6 bases between the germline ends. CDR3 nucleotides: TGTGCCAGCAGCTCGACCGGCACAGATACGCAGTATTTT. This gives the protein CASSSTGTDTQYF. Based on the CDR3 plus reference TRBV5-4 and TRBJ2-3, the full variable domain is ETGVTQSPTHLIKTRGQQVTLRCSSQSGHNTVSWYQQALGQGPQFIFQYYREEENGRGNFPPRFSGLQFPNYSSELNVNALELDDSALYLCASSSTGTDTQYFGPGTRLTVL.

The V and J genes are TRBV5-1 and TRBJ2-5, with 7 bases identical to TRBD1. Germline V gene data show CDR1 as SGHRS and CDR2 as YFSETQ. Losses at the gene ends were 7 bases for V and 5 bases for J; bases not matched to a gene: 14. The CDR3 has 15 amino acids. CDR3 DNA: TGCGCCAGCTCCCGGACAGGCTATTTCATGGAGACCCAGTACTTC. Protein sequence: CASSRTGYFMETQYF.

The J gene is TRBJ1-4, the V gene TRBV13; maybe TRBD1 (6 bases). There are 14 residues in the CDR3. V shed 1 base and J shed 6 bases, with 9 bases lying between them. From germline, CDR1 is PRHDT and CDR2 FYEKMQ (reference sequence). The CDR3 reads CASSLVRGDEKLFF. The CDR3 DNA sequence: TGTGCCAGCAGCTTAGTCAGGGGTGATGAAAAACTGTTTTTT.

The chain recombines TRBV19 with TRBJ2-2; 8 bases map to TRBD2. The trim removed 2 bases at V and 6 bases at J, leaving 8 bases unmatched. The CDR3 has 16 residues. Germline values: CDR1 LNHDA, CDR2 SQIVND (reference sequence). The CDR3 coding sequence is TGTGCCAGTAGTATATCCCGCCCGGGAGGGGCCGGGGAGCTGTTTTTT. Protein product: CASSISRPGGAGELFF. The whole variable domain, filled in from reference TRBV19 and TRBJ2-2, reads DGGITQSPKYLFRKEGQNVTLSCEQNLNHDAMYWYRQDPGQGLRLIYYSQIVNDFQKGDIAEGYSVSREKKESFPLTVTSAQKNPTAFYLCASSISRPGGAGELFFGEGSRLTVL.

The chain carries TRBV5-1 and TRBJ2-3, with D perhaps TRBD2 (5 bases). The germline V gene has CDR1 SGHRS and CDR2 YFSETQ. The V and J ends lost 5 bases and 3 bases respectively, with 13 bases between them. This CDR3 region has 14 residues. CDR3 nucleotide sequence: TGCGCCAGCAGGGTGGAGGAGAGGACAGATACGCAGTATTTT. As protein: CASRVEERTDTQYF.

This chain links TRBV28 with TRBJ2-1, with D hard to call. The CDR3 sequence is 15 residues long. V was trimmed by 10 bases and J by 6 bases, leaving 22 bases between them. CDR1 is MDHEN and CDR2 is SYDVKM in the germline V gene. The CDR3 DNA is TGTGCCATCGGAGAGGTACTATGGCCCCCCAATGAGCAGTTCTTC. It yields the protein CAIGEVLWPPNEQFF.

This chain uses TRBV25-1 with TRBJ1-4, with 7 bases aligning to TRBD1. This CDR3 comprises 14 residues. V lost 6 bases, J lost 6 bases, and 7 bases stayed unmatched. The V gene's germline CDR1 is MGHDK and CDR2 SYGVNS. The CDR3 reads CASRATGAHEKLFF. DNA for the CDR3: TGTGCCAGCAGAGCCACAGGGGCCCATGAAAAACTGTTTTTT.

The chain's CDR3 is CASTPGLDTTNEKLFF. The CDR3 bases are TGTGCCTCCACGCCCGGCTTGGATACAACTAATGAAAAACTGTTTTTT. The chain employs TRBV15 and TRBJ1-4; D unresolved. This CDR3 has 16 amino acids. V dropped 11 bases and J dropped 0 bases, with 19 bases sitting between them. The germline V gene encodes CDR1 LNHNV and CDR2 YYDKDF (reference sequence).

J is TRBJ2-7 and V is TRBV7-6, with 9 bases matching TRBD1. V trimming: 3 bases; J trimming: 3 bases; junction bases outside the gene matches: 6. The CDR3 runs to 15 residues. The germline CDR1 and CDR2 sequences are SGHVS and FNYEAQ. In nucleotides, the CDR3 is TGTGCCAGCAGCTTCGCCGGGACAGGGTTCTACGAGCAGTACTTC. It yields the protein CASSFAGTGFYEQYF. The full variable domain, completed using reference TRBV7-6 and TRBJ2-7, is GAGVSQSPRYKVTKRGQDVALRCDPISGHVSLYWYRQALGQGPEFLTYFNYEAQQDKSGLPNDRFSAERPEGSISTLTIQRTEQRDSAMYRCASSFAGTGFYEQYFGPGTRLTVT.

This sequence joins TRBV10-1 and TRBJ2-2; TRBD1 matches 10 bases. In germline, CDR1 is WNHNN, CDR2 SYGVQD (reference sequence). The J segment lost 4 bases and the V segment lost 6 bases, leaving 14 bases of the junction unmatched. The CDR3 consists of 18 residues. Written as DNA, the CDR3 is TGCGCCAGCAGCGACCAACAACCGGACAGGGGGGGCACCGGGGAGCTGTTTTTT. Its protein product is CASSDQQPDRGGTGELFF.

The chain carries TRBV5-5 and TRBJ1-1; D might be TRBD1 (6 bases). The CDR3 is made up of 14 amino acids. V dropped 2 bases and J dropped 1 base, with 9 bases sitting between them. Germline loops: CDR1 SGHKS, CDR2 YYEKEE (reference sequence). This chain's CDR3 is CASSLDRRNTEAFF. In DNA, the CDR3 is TGTGCCAGCAGCTTAGACAGGAGGAACACTGAAGCTTTCTTT.

With regard to this clone: This CDR3 is also generated by other DNA sequences in the sample. The chain links TRBV7-2 to TRBJ2-5; D not certain. Between the trimmed V and J ends, which lost 6 bases and 2 bases, there was a span of 4 bases. The germline gives CDR1 SGHTA, CDR2 FQGNSA. This CDR3 is built from 11 residues. The CDR3 protein is CASSPQETQYF. The CDR3 bases are TGTGCCAGCAGTCCGCAAGAGACCCAGTACTTC.

The chain is built from TRBV6-5 and TRBJ1-3, with D maybe TRBD1 (5 bases). CDR1 MNHEY and CDR2 SVGAGI come from the germline V gene. V gave up 0 bases and J gave up 8 bases, with 17 bases separating them. The CDR3 is 16 residues long. In DNA, the CDR3 is TGTGCCAGCAGTTACTCGGGGGGATCTAAAGTGGACACCATATATTTT. Its translation is CASSYSGGSKVDTIYF.

In the case of this clone: The sample carries other DNA sequences with the same CDR3. The V gene is TRBV6-5, the J gene TRBJ2-5, with D maybe TRBD2 (5 bases). V was clipped by 2 bases and J by 4 bases, with 8 bases between them. Germline V CDR1 and CDR2: MNHEY, SVGAGI. This CDR3 comprises 13 residues. The CDR3: CASSYPGVETQYF. Here the CDR3 DNA reads TGTGCCAGCAGTTACCCCGGGGTAGAGACCCAGTACTTC.

The CDR3 loop is CAISAQGGAGQPQHF. The CDR3 DNA is TGTGCCATCAGTGCACAGGGGGGCGCGGGTCAGCCCCAGCATTTT. The V gene is TRBV10-3, the J gene TRBJ1-5; 8 bases match TRBD1. The CDR3 totals 15 residues. Germline trimming cut 4 bases from V and 6 bases from J; bases unmatched to any gene: 8. The germline gives CDR1 ENHRY, CDR2 SYGVKD.

The chain recombines TRBV28 with TRBJ1-6; D is uncertain. Trimming cost V 1 base and J 14 bases, with 15 bases left between them. Germline V lookup: CDR1 MDHEN, CDR2 SYDVKM. CDR3 size: 14 residues. CDR3 sequence (DNA): TGTGCCAGCAGTTTATCTCCCGGGTCCGGGGCCCTCCACTTT. Its translation: CASSLSPGSGALHF. The full variable domain, its missing parts supplied by reference TRBV28 and TRBJ1-6, is DVKVTQSSRYLVKRTGEKVFLECVQDMDHENMFWYRQDPGLGLRLIYFSYDVKMKEKGDIPEGYSVSREKKERFSLILESASTNQTSMYLCASSLSPGSGALHFGNGTRLTVT.

The rearrangement links TRBV15 to TRBJ2-3; D unresolved. Germline CDR1 is LNHNV and CDR2 is YYDKDF (reference sequence). This CDR3 is 15 amino acids long. The germline V and J ends were trimmed by 1 base and 1 base, with 9 bases remaining between them. The CDR3 DNA reads as TGTGCCACCAGCAGAGGCCCTGTAGGCACAGATACGCAGTATTTT. This sequence encodes CATSRGPVGTDTQYF.

This clone was found once. The V call is TRBV7-8, the J call TRBJ1-1; D is possibly TRBD1 (6 bases). V was trimmed by 2 bases and J by 0 bases, leaving 13 bases between them. This CDR3 is 16 amino acids long. Germline CDR1 SGHVS, CDR2 FQNEAQ. The DNA for the CDR3 is TGTGCCAGCAGCTTAATGAACAGGGACCTGAACACTGAAGCTTTCTTT. Its protein is CASSLMNRDLNTEAFF.

As for this clone: Additional DNA sequences in this sample encode the identical CDR3. The chain carries TRBV19 and TRBJ1-5; no definite D call. There are 13 residues in the CDR3. The germline CDR1 and CDR2 sequences are LNHDA and SQIVND (reference sequence). Trimming pared 3 bases from V and 2 bases from J, leaving 5 bases between. In DNA, the CDR3 is TGTGCCAGTAGTATTGGGGGCAATCAGCCCCAGCATTTT. Protein product: CASSIGGNQPQHF.

The chain has TRBV15 and TRBJ2-7; TRBD2 might be the D (5 bases). V was shortened by 1 base and J by 2 bases, with 9 bases between the two germline ends. This CDR3 has 14 amino acids. From germline, CDR1 is LNHNV and CDR2 YYDKDF (reference sequence). CDR3 DNA sequence: TGTGCCACCAGCAGAGGGCTAGCCCCCTACGAGCAGTACTTC. Protein: CATSRGLAPYEQYF.

The CDR3 nucleotides are TGTGCCTGGAGTGTCACTAGCGGGAGTCCCGATACGCAGTATTTT. Its translation is CAWSVTSGSPDTQYF. V and J are TRBV30 and TRBJ2-3, with 11 bases fitting TRBD2. Germline V CDR1 and CDR2: GTSNPN, SVGIG (reference sequence). The V and J ends lost 0 bases and 6 bases, in that order; junction bases with no gene match: 5. CDR3 length: 15 residues. The full variable domain, its missing parts supplied by reference TRBV30 and TRBJ2-3, is SQTIHQWPATLVQPVGSPLSLECTVEGTSNPNLYWYRQAAGRGLQLLFYSVGIGQISSEVPQNLSASRPQDRQFILSSKKLLLSDSGFYLCAWSVTSGSPDTQYFGPGTRLTVL.